A single sample is the source of the 9 T cell receptor beta chains below, sequenced in a study of CD8+ T cells in alopecia areata. Treatment denoted: oral pan-JAK inhibitor, 5-10 mg twice daily. RNA extraction was followed by reverse transcription into cDNA, which acted as the sequencing template. This table comes from immunoSEQ multiplex PCR, and its TCRdb copy is limited to in-frame clones, with some not included. The sample includes some 160,000 clones, about three fifths of them seen just once. The sample here was CD4+ T cells sorted from blood, taken at week 4, from a patient treated with tofacitinib. The receptors come from a human donor with alopecia areata.

The chain combines TRBV6-5 with TRBJ2-7, with D possibly being TRBD1 or TRBD2 (5 bases each). Per germline, CDR1 MNHEY and CDR2 SVGAGI. V was pared by 2 bases and J by 7 bases, with 12 bases between. The CDR3 is 13 amino acids. CDR3 sequence (DNA): TGTGCCAGCAGTTACCCGGGACGGCGGGAGCAGTACTTC. Protein sequence: CASSYPGRREQYF.

Only a few counts were recorded for this clone. The chain carries TRBV14 and TRBJ1-1, with D perhaps TRBD1 (5 bases). The CDR3 length is 15 residues. The germline V and J ends were trimmed by 1 base and 3 bases, with 12 bases remaining between them. CDR1 SGHDN and CDR2 FVKESK come from the germline V gene. The CDR3 protein is CASSQGFWGDTEAFF. As DNA, the CDR3 is TGTGCCAGCAGCCAAGGTTTCTGGGGGGACACTGAAGCTTTCTTT.

V gene TRBV30 combines with J gene TRBJ2-3; D uncertain. The CDR3 runs to 14 residues. Per germline, CDR1 GTSNPN and CDR2 SVGIG (reference sequence). The V end was cut by 2 bases, the J end by 0 bases, with 9 bases between. CDR3 region: CAWSRKGSTDTQYF. CDR3 sequence (DNA): TGTGCCTGGAGTCGGAAGGGAAGCACAGATACGCAGTATTTT. The whole variable domain, filled in from reference TRBV30 and TRBJ2-3, reads SQTIHQWPATLVQPVGSPLSLECTVEGTSNPNLYWYRQAAGRGLQLLFYSVGIGQISSEVPQNLSASRPQDRQFILSSKKLLLSDSGFYLCAWSRKGSTDTQYFGPGTRLTVL.

V is TRBV25-1 and J is TRBJ1-1; D is unclear. The germline V gene encodes CDR1 MGHDK and CDR2 SYGVNS. The CDR3 is 11 amino acids. V lost 10 bases, J lost 4 bases, and 10 bases lay in between. CDR3 region: CATVRRTEAFF. DNA for the CDR3: TGTGCCACCGTACGACGCACTGAAGCTTTCTTT.

This chain connects TRBV30 to TRBJ2-1; D uncertain. The germline gives CDR1 GTSNPN, CDR2 SVGIG (reference sequence). The CDR3 length is 12 residues. The germline V and J ends were trimmed by 4 bases and 5 bases, with 9 bases remaining between them. This CDR3 reads CAWTRLHNEQFF. CDR3 in DNA: TGTGCCTGGACCAGGTTACACAATGAGCAGTTCTTC.

This chain connects TRBV11-1 to TRBJ2-5; D is unresolved. CDR3 length equals 13 residues. Germline V CDR1 and CDR2: SGHAT, FQDESV (reference sequence). With 5 bases removed from V and 3 bases from J, the gap between germline ends came to 10 bases. The CDR3 coding sequence is TGTGCCAGCAGCAACCCCTGGGAAGAGACCCAGTACTTC. Protein sequence: CASSNPWEETQYF. Full variable domain (missing parts from reference TRBV11-1 and TRBJ2-5): EAEVAQSPRYKITEKSQAVAFWCDPISGHATLYWYRQILGQGPELLVQFQDESVVDDSQLPKDRFSAERLKGVDSTLKIQPAELGDSAMYLCASSNPWEETQYFGPGTRLLVL.

The CDR3 loop is CASSPPGPRDGELFF. The DNA of the CDR3 is TGTGCCAGCAGCCCACCCGGTCCCCGGGACGGGGAGCTGTTTTTT. The chain is built from TRBV5-6 and TRBJ2-2, with D maybe TRBD2 (5 bases). CDR1 SGHDT and CDR2 YYEEEE come from the germline V gene. The V gene lost 4 bases and the J gene lost 7 bases, with 17 bases spanning the gap. This CDR3 contains 15 residues. The whole variable domain, filled in from reference TRBV5-6 and TRBJ2-2, reads DAGVTQSPTHLIKTRGQQVTLRCSPKSGHDTVSWYQQALGQGPQFIFQYYEEEERQRGNFPDRFSGHQFPNYSSELNVNALLLGDSALYLCASSPPGPRDGELFFGEGSRLTVL.

This rearrangement joins TRBV9 to TRBJ2-1; TRBD1 is a possible D gene (5 bases). From germline, CDR1 is SGDLS and CDR2 YYNGEE. Trimming removed 3 bases from V and 3 bases from J, with 13 bases in between. The CDR3 totals 15 residues. The CDR3 loop reads CASSGTPWGYNEQFF. The CDR3 DNA reads as TGTGCCAGCAGCGGGACACCATGGGGCTACAATGAGCAGTTCTTC.

The genes are TRBV30 and TRBJ2-7; TRBD1 matches 10 bases. Germline V lookup: CDR1 GTSNPN, CDR2 SVGIG (reference sequence). The CDR3 runs to 12 residues. V gave up 7 bases and J gave up 2 bases; unmatched junction bases: 2. The CDR3 sequence: CASDRGTYEQYF. In DNA, the CDR3 is TGTGCCTCGGACAGGGGGACCTACGAGCAGTACTTC.